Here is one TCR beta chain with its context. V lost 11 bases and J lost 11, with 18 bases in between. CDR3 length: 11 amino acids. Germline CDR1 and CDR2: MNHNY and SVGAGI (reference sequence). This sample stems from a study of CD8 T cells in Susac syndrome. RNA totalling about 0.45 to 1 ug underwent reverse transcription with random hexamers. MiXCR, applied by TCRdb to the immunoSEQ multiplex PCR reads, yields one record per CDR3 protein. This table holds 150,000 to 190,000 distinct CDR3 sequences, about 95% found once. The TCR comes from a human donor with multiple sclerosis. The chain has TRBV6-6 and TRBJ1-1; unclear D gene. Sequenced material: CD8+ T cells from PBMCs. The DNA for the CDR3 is TGTGCCGCCTCCTTCGCGGCTTGGGCTTTCTTT. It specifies CAASFAAWAFF.